The source of this TCR beta chain is a study of type 1 regulatory T cells. TCRdb re-called the reads through MiXCR, storing one row per CDR3 protein. The sample lists 25,000 or so distinct CDR3 sequences, less than 50% seen once, with more than 4% in the top ten. The CDR3 spans 15 residues. This clonotype was detected a few times. Its antigen is not identified. One junction end disagrees with the germline gene, perhaps due to a read error. The chain recombines TRBV12-3 or TRBV12-4 with TRBJ2-1; 8 bases are a match to TRBD2. Input material: cultured T cells, either the whole culture or a sorted T cell fraction (not recorded which). This receptor was taken from a human donor in good health. The DNA of the CDR3 is TGTGCCAGCAGATTAGCGGGGACTACCTACAATGAGCAGTTCTTC. This gives the protein CASRLAGTTYNEQFF.